These 18 T cell receptor beta chains came from one sample sequenced in a study of technical replicates of blood from a handful of donors (dated by TCRdb to about 2017). Receptor libraries were prepared by the immunoSEQ multiplex PCR assay. In its TCRdb copy, this immuneACCESS table keeps in-frame sequences only and misses some clones. Where compared with another copy, unresolved V genes explain less than half of these, and the others have no known cause. Present in this sample are nearly 80,000 clones, nearly 95% of which were seen just once. The ten most abundant clones make up approximately 0.4% of the sample. The material sequenced was T cells isolated from PBMCs. Receptors were obtained from a human donor in good health.

This chain links TRBV4-1 with TRBJ2-7; D is possibly TRBD2 (5 bases). Trimming pared 2 bases from V and 1 base from J, leaving 6 bases between. This CDR3 spans 13 amino acids. Germline assignment: CDR1 MGHRA and CDR2 YSYEKL. The CDR3 coding sequence is TGCGCCAGCAGCCAACGGGGATCCTACGAGCAGTACTTC. This translates into CASSQRGSYEQYF.

The chain joins TRBV30 to TRBJ2-5; TRBD1 is a possible D gene (5 bases). V dropped 6 bases and J dropped 3 bases, with 11 bases sitting between them. CDR3 size: 12 residues. Germline lookup yields CDR1 GTSNPN and CDR2 SVGIG (reference sequence). CDR3 DNA sequence: TGTGCCTGCAAAGAGACAGAAGAGACCCAGTACTTC. Its translation is CACKETEETQYF.

V and J are TRBV19 and TRBJ2-3; a possible D gene is TRBD1 (5 bases). CDR1 is LNHDA, CDR2 SQIVND, per germline (reference sequence). Deletions cut 7 bases from V and 5 bases from J, with 13 bases between. CDR3 size: 13 residues. DNA for the CDR3: TGTGCCAGTACCGGCAGGGTCGGAGATACGCAGTATTTT. Amino acid sequence: CASTGRVGDTQYF.

The chain couples TRBV4-2 to TRBJ2-7, with D possibly matching TRBD2 (5 bases). The CDR3 consists of 15 residues. The germline gives CDR1 LGHNA, CDR2 YNFKEQ. Trimming stripped 1 base from V and 6 bases from J, with 16 bases between. The CDR3 sequence: CASSQVGELVGEQYF. The CDR3 bases are TGTGCCAGCAGCCAAGTGGGAGAGCTAGTGGGCGAGCAGTACTTC.

This clone was seen a single time. The rearrangement links TRBV30 to TRBJ2-5; D is unresolved. Germline lookup yields CDR1 GTSNPN and CDR2 SVGIG (reference sequence). CDR3 length: 11 residues. Between the trimmed V and J ends, which lost 2 bases and 2 bases, there was a span of 3 bases. The CDR3: CAWSPQETQYF. Here the CDR3 DNA reads TGTGCCTGGAGTCCGCAAGAGACCCAGTACTTC.

This chain links TRBV10-3 with TRBJ2-7; possible D gene TRBD1, 6 bases. Germline V gene sequence: CDR1 ENHRY, CDR2 SYGVKD. The CDR3 extends over 14 amino acids. Trimming took off 7 bases at V and 1 base at J, with 14 bases between the two ends. In nucleotides, the CDR3 is TGTGCCATCAAGAACCGGGACATGTCCTACGAGCAGTACTTC. Protein product: CAIKNRDMSYEQYF.

The chain joins TRBV27 to TRBJ2-1; possible D gene TRBD1, 6 bases. The CDR3 totals 13 residues. The V end lost 4 bases, the J end lost 5 bases, and 9 bases lay between the germline ends. Germline-derived CDR1 and CDR2 are MNHEY and SMNVEV (reference sequence). In nucleotides, the CDR3 is TGTGCCAGCAGTTGGGGGCTGAACAATGAGCAGTTCTTC. Translation: CASSWGLNNEQFF.

The rearrangement uses TRBV2 and TRBJ2-2; tentatively, D is TRBD1 (6 bases). CDR1 is SNHLY, CDR2 FYNNEI, per germline. Trimming took off 6 bases at V and 1 base at J, with 12 bases between the two ends. This CDR3 is 15 amino acids long. As DNA, the CDR3 is TGTGCCAGCAGACCTGACAGGCGGAACACCGGGGAGCTGTTTTTT. This sequence encodes CASRPDRRNTGELFF.

This clone has only a few counts. The CDR3 sequence is CASSVDREIYGYTF. The CDR3 DNA reads as TGTGCCAGCAGCGTAGACAGGGAAATCTATGGCTACACCTTC. The chain links TRBV9 to TRBJ1-2; D perhaps matches TRBD1 (6 bases). The germline V gene has CDR1 SGDLS and CDR2 YYNGEE. V was clipped by 0 bases and J by 4 bases, with 10 bases between them. This CDR3 spans 14 amino acids.

The chain uses TRBV9 and TRBJ2-7; 9 bases map to TRBD1. Germline V lookup: CDR1 SGDLS, CDR2 YYNGEE. This CDR3 is 15 amino acids long. V shed 1 base and J 7 bases; nucleotides not matched to a gene: 9. CDR3 bases: TGTGCCAGCAGCGTATGGTTCGGGGACAGGGAAGAGCAGTACTTC. Translating gives CASSVWFGDREEQYF. The full variable domain, with the rest looked up from reference TRBV9 and TRBJ2-7, is DSGVTQTPKHLITATGQRVTLRCSPRSGDLSVYWYQQSLDQGLQFLIQYYNGEERAKGNILERFSAQQFPDLHSELNLSSLELGDSALYFCASSVWFGDREEQYFGPGTRLTVT.

V and J are TRBV6-1 and TRBJ2-4, with 8 positions matching TRBD1. The germline V gene encodes CDR1 MNHNS and CDR2 SASEGT. This CDR3 spans 15 amino acids. V shed 8 bases and J 0 bases; nucleotides not matched to a gene: 6. The CDR3 DNA sequence: TGTGCCAGCGAAGGTACAGGGGGAGCCAAAAACATTCAGTACTTC. As protein: CASEGTGGAKNIQYF.

V is TRBV7-9 and J is TRBJ1-4; 10 bases map to TRBD1. This CDR3 comprises 16 residues. CDR1 and CDR2 from the germline V gene are SEHNR and FQNEAQ (reference sequence). V trimming: 6 bases; J trimming: 1 base; junction bases outside the gene matches: 5. CDR3 protein: CASRRTGGGTNEKLFF. The DNA of the CDR3 is TGTGCCAGCAGACGGACAGGGGGTGGAACTAATGAAAAACTGTTTTTT.

J is TRBJ2-7 and V is TRBV18, with 9 bases matching TRBD1. This CDR3 is 15 amino acids long. Germline V gene data show CDR1 as KGHSH and CDR2 as LQKENI. With V trimmed by 3 bases and J by 2 bases, 5 bases remained unmatched. CDR3 sequence reads: CASSPTGQGAYEQYF. DNA of the CDR3: TGTGCCAGCTCACCTACGGGACAGGGTGCCTACGAGCAGTACTTC.

This clone was detected only once. The chain combines TRBV7-2 with TRBJ2-5; 11 bases fit TRBD2. CDR3 length equals 16 residues. Unmatched junction bases numbered 8, after V lost 4 bases and J lost 4 bases. Per germline, CDR1 SGHTA and CDR2 FQGNSA. The DNA for the CDR3 is TGTGCCAGCAGCTCCGGGGGTAGCGGGAGGGGAGAGACCCAGTACTTC. This gives the protein CASSSGGSGRGETQYF.

This chain's CDR3 is CASSLGTGDTEAFF. Here the CDR3 DNA reads TGTGCCAGCAGCCTCGGGACAGGGGACACTGAAGCTTTCTTT. The rearrangement joins TRBV7-6 to TRBJ1-1; the match to TRBD1 covers 10 bases. The CDR3 extends over 14 amino acids. The trim removed 5 bases at V and 3 bases at J, leaving 3 bases unmatched. Germline V CDR1 and CDR2: SGHVS, FNYEAQ.

The chain couples TRBV9 to TRBJ1-3; no firm D call. There are 17 residues in the CDR3. The V gene lost 4 bases and the J gene lost 0 bases, with 17 bases spanning the gap. Germline assignment: CDR1 SGDLS and CDR2 YYNGEE. The CDR3 DNA reads as TGTGCCAGCAGCCTCTCGCTACCCGGGAGCTCTGGAAACACCATATATTTT. It yields the protein CASSLSLPGSSGNTIYF.

The V call is TRBV5-4, the J call TRBJ2-2; 8 bases agree with TRBD2. The trim removed 0 bases at V and 4 bases at J, leaving 11 bases unmatched. The CDR3 spans 18 residues. Germline lookup yields CDR1 SGHNT and CDR2 YYREEE (reference sequence). The CDR3 nucleotides are TGTGCCAGCAGCTTGGGGACTAGCCGCAGTTGGGGCACCGGGGAGCTGTTTTTT. The encoded protein is CASSLGTSRSWGTGELFF.

This chain joins TRBV5-6 and TRBJ2-7; tentative D call: TRBD2 (6 bases). The V gene lost 1 base and the J gene lost 3 bases, with 11 bases spanning the gap. Per germline, CDR1 SGHDT and CDR2 YYEEEE. This CDR3 is 14 amino acids long. The CDR3 coding sequence is TGTGCCAGCAGCTTGTTCGGACTAAGCTACGAGCAGTACTTC. Protein product: CASSLFGLSYEQYF.